One sample yielded the 3 T cell receptor beta chains listed below, sequenced in a study of blood T cell repertoires in COVID-19. Sequenced by immunoSEQ multiplex PCR; TCRdb stores in-frame clones only, minus some. In the table there are over 150,000 clones, 91% of which are singletons. Sample: peripheral blood. The receptor source for this set is a man aged 50 to 60 with acute or convalescent COVID-19.

The chain carries TRBV2 and TRBJ2-7; 9 nucleotides line up with TRBD2. Per the germline V gene, CDR1 is SNHLY and CDR2 is FYNNEI. This CDR3 has 13 amino acids. Trimming cost V 8 bases and J 1 base; bases outside gene matches: 3. CDR3 in amino acids: CASGLAPSYEQYV. In DNA, the CDR3 is TGTGCCAGCGGACTAGCGCCTTCCTACGAGCAGTACGTC.

The chain recombines TRBV20-1 with TRBJ1-2, with D unresolved. Trimming took 3 bases from V and 4 from J, leaving 6 bases between them. CDR1 is DFQATT and CDR2 is SNEGSKA in the germline V gene (reference sequence). This CDR3 has 11 residues. This CDR3 is CSASGLYGYTF. CDR3 in DNA: TGCAGTGCTAGTGGGCTCTATGGCTACACCTTC.

This sequence joins TRBV3-1 (or the pseudogene TRBV3-2) and TRBJ1-2; the match to TRBD1 covers 9 bases. CDR1 is LGHDT and CDR2 is YNNKEL in the germline V gene (reference sequence). V dropped 0 bases and J dropped 8; count of bases not matched to a gene: 4. The CDR3 runs 14 residues. The CDR3 DNA sequence: TGTGCCAGCAGCCAAGAAGACAGGGGGGGAGGCTACACCTTC. It is translated as CASSQEDRGGGYTF.